A single sample gave rise to the 10 T cell receptor beta chains below, sequenced in a study of T cell responses to AZD1222 COVID-19 vaccine. Libraries were prepared by immunoSEQ multiplex PCR; TCRdb keeps only in-frame clonotypes and omits some of them. Of 130,000 to 150,000 clones listed, around 89% are singletons. Sample: peripheral blood, taken on day 0 of AZD1222 vaccination. These receptor sequences come from an adult in good health.

The chain recombines TRBV19 with TRBJ2-1, with 8 nucleotides matching TRBD1. The CDR3 length is 16 residues. V shed 0 bases, J shed 6 bases, and the junction held 7 bases outside the gene matches. The germline CDR1 and CDR2 sequences are LNHDA and SQIVND (reference sequence). As DNA, the CDR3 is TGTGCCAGTAGTATAGATGGACAGGGTTTAGGCAATGAGCAGTTCTTC. This sequence encodes CASSIDGQGLGNEQFF. Looking up the rest from reference TRBV19 and TRBJ2-1 gives the full variable domain: DGGITQSPKYLFRKEGQNVTLSCEQNLNHDAMYWYRQDPGQGLRLIYYSQIVNDFQKGDIAEGYSVSREKKESFPLTVTSAQKNPTAFYLCASSIDGQGLGNEQFFGPGTRLTVL.

The V and J genes are TRBV6-5 and TRBJ2-7, with D hard to call. Trimming cost V 8 bases and J 2 bases, with 13 bases left between them. Germline CDR1 reads MNHEY; CDR2 reads SVGAGI. CDR3 size: 13 residues. CDR3 DNA: TGTGCCAGCTCCCCTTTAATGACCTACGAGCAGTACTTC. This translates into CASSPLMTYEQYF.

The chain couples TRBV19 to TRBJ1-4, with a tentative D call TRBD1 (6 bases). Germline V CDR1 and CDR2: LNHDA, SQIVND (reference sequence). There are 15 residues in the CDR3. The V and J ends lost 4 bases and 3 bases respectively, with 12 bases between them. CDR3 loop: CASSNQGWANEKLFF. The CDR3 DNA is TGTGCCAGTAGTAATCAGGGGTGGGCTAATGAAAAACTGTTTTTT.

The chain has TRBV7-2 and TRBJ1-2; no clear D gene. V was cut by 2 bases and J by 2 bases, with 12 bases left in between. This CDR3 is built from 15 residues. The V gene's germline CDR1 is SGHTA and CDR2 FQGNSA. CDR3 nucleotide sequence: TGTGCCAGCAGCTTATACTGGGTTGTAAACTATGGCTACACCTTC. It yields the protein CASSLYWVVNYGYTF. The full variable domain, rest sourced from reference TRBV7-2 and TRBJ1-2, is GAGVSQSPSNKVTEKGKDVELRCDPISGHTALYWYRQSLGQGLEFLIYFQGNSAPDKSGLPSDRFSAERTGGSVSTLTIQRTQQEDSAVYLCASSLYWVVNYGYTFGSGTRLTVV.

In regard to this clone: The junction differs from germline at one of its ends, possibly a read error. This rearrangement joins TRBV7-7 to TRBJ2-5; 11 nucleotides align to TRBD1. CDR1 is SSHAT, CDR2 FNYEAQ, per germline (reference sequence). This CDR3 has 15 amino acids. CDR3 amino acids: CASSLGTGGQETQYF. CDR3 sequence (DNA): TGTGCTAGCAGCTTGGGGACAGGGGGCCAAGAGACCCAGTACTTC. Supplemented by reference TRBV7-7 and TRBJ2-5, the full variable domain reads GAGVSQSPRYKVTKRGQDVTLRCDPISSHATLYWYQQALGQGPEFLTYFNYEAQPDKSGLPSDRFSAERPEGSISTLTIQRTEQRDSAMYRCASSLGTGGQETQYFGPGTRLLVL.

The chain uses TRBV30 and TRBJ2-3; TRBD2 matches at 9 bases. Trimming cost V 1 base and J 1 base; bases outside gene matches: 6. This CDR3 has 16 residues. Germline V gene lookup returns CDR1 GTSNPN and CDR2 SVGIG (reference sequence). CDR3 sequence: CAWSALAGARTDTQYF. Here the CDR3 DNA reads TGTGCCTGGAGTGCGTTAGCGGGGGCCCGCACAGATACGCAGTATTTT.

This chain links TRBV24-1 with TRBJ2-1, with D unclear. CDR3 length equals 13 residues. Per germline, CDR1 KGHDR and CDR2 SFDVKD. Trimming took off 1 base at V and 9 bases at J, with 9 bases between the two ends. The CDR3 nucleotides read TGTGCCACCAGTGATTTCGGTAGTCGTGAGCAGTTCTTC. Amino acid sequence: CATSDFGSREQFF.

This chain links TRBV29-1 with TRBJ2-1; D may be TRBD2 (5 bases). Trimming left V 7 bases short and J 9 bases short, with 22 bases between. This CDR3 has 14 residues. CDR1 and CDR2 (germline): SQVTM, ANQGSEA. This CDR3 is CSGKRSSRLGEQFF. The DNA for the CDR3 is TGCAGCGGGAAGCGGTCCTCTCGCCTCGGTGAGCAGTTCTTC.

V is TRBV9 and J is TRBJ2-1; 15 nucleotides align to TRBD2. Germline V gene sequence: CDR1 SGDLS, CDR2 YYNGEE. CDR3 size: 18 residues. Unmatched junction bases numbered 11, after V lost 4 bases and J lost 6 bases. The CDR3 region is CASSPRGTSGGPSNEQFF. The DNA for the CDR3 is TGTGCCAGCAGCCCCCGCGGGACTAGCGGGGGGCCCAGCAATGAGCAGTTCTTC. The full variable domain, in which reference TRBV9 and TRBJ2-1 provide the parts outside the CDR3, is DSGVTQTPKHLITATGQRVTLRCSPRSGDLSVYWYQQSLDQGLQFLIQYYNGEERAKGNILERFSAQQFPDLHSELNLSSLELGDSALYFCASSPRGTSGGPSNEQFFGPGTRLTVL.

In its sample, this clone was seen a few times. The genes are TRBV6-5 and TRBJ1-5, with 8 bases identical to TRBD1. Germline V CDR1 and CDR2: MNHEY, SVGAGI. CDR3 length equals 15 residues. The V and J ends lost 2 bases and 6 bases, in that order; junction bases with no gene match: 6. The CDR3 nucleotides read TGTGCCAGCAGTTACGAACAGGGGGGCGGTCAGCCCCAGCATTTT. Its translation: CASSYEQGGGQPQHF.